This paragraph covers one TCR beta chain sequence. Its matching antigen is unknown. This entry comes from a study of cytomegalovirus exposure and HLA in healthy donors. Study-level results: A later analysis showed that HLA-associated TCR beta chains had undergone more clonal expansion than equally common others. It was reported that the classifier diagnosed cytomegalovirus status with high specificity and sensitivity in both the original and validation cohorts. A highly shared variant cluster was judged a likely technical artifact. Most sequenced TCRs were rare (though some public TCRs occurred in many donors).

PCR involved 60 Vbeta and 13 Jbeta primers. Produced via immunoSEQ multiplex PCR; TCRdb's table is partial and in-frame only. The sample records about 200,000 clones, roughly three quarters being singletons. The V gene's germline CDR1 is SGHTA and CDR2 FQGNSA. V was pared by 5 bases and J by 7 bases, with 3 bases of the junction left unmatched. There are 13 residues in the CDR3. The J gene is TRBJ2-1, the V gene TRBV7-2, with 9 bases that match TRBD2. The clonotype comes from a man between 45 and 60 years old in good health and CMV-seronegative. The specimen sequenced was PBMCs. Written as DNA, the CDR3 is TGTGCCAGCAGCCAAGGACTAGCGAATGAGCAGTTCTTC. This encodes CASSQGLANEQFF. The whole variable domain, filled in from reference TRBV7-2 and TRBJ2-1, reads GAGVSQSPSNKVTEKGKDVELRCDPISGHTALYWYRQSLGQGLEFLIYFQGNSAPDKSGLPSDRFSAERTGGSVSTLTIQRTQQEDSAVYLCASSQGLANEQFFGPGTRLTVL.